This TCR beta chain was recovered during a study of T cells in Graves' hyperthyroidism and ophthalmopathy. The wider study: Any treatment followed the collection of peripheral blood at initial diagnosis.

Amplification of TCR beta CDR3 regions was performed using RNA transcripts as template. TCR CDR3 regions were first amplified by RT-PCR with HTBI primers. TCRdb re-called the multiplex PCR reads through MiXCR, storing one row per CDR3 protein. Of around 420,000 distinct CDR3 sequences listed, 15% to 18% were seen once; the top ten hold about 14%. Among the patients, aged 18 to 65, hyperthyroidism was newly diagnosed and had lasted under 2 months. Together with thyroid ultrasound, orbital computed tomography, serum thyroxine and TRAb, clinical symptoms were used for diagnoses. Isolation of PBMCs was performed on about 10 ml fresh peripheral blood. Trimming removed 3 bases at V and 2 bases at J, with 7 bases between. The CDR3 has 14 amino acids. CDR1 is KGHSH, CDR2 LQKENI, per germline. This clonotype was counted at least ten times.

The chain joins TRBV18 to TRBJ1-4; no clear D. This receptor was identified in a woman under 30 with Graves' hyperthyroidism. Material for sequencing was blood. The CDR3 sequence is CASSPRVTNEKLFF. The CDR3 region has the DNA TGTGCCAGCTCACCTAGGGTCACTAATGAAAAACTGTTTTTT.